This TCR beta chain was documented in a study of shared clonotypes between healthy human individuals (dated by TCRdb to the early 2020s). The study in broad terms: Two women and a few men aged 18 to 49 years were included in the cohort. Per donor, leukapheresis produced somewhere between about 0.9 and 10 billion PBMCs. The study deeply sequenced blood TCR repertoires of five healthy adults to estimate repertoire size and the extent of clonotype sharing between individuals. Libraries were prepared and TCR repertoires were sequenced by different laboratories using diverse techniques, in order to increase sequencing depth and limit assay-specific biases. For each donor, CD4 naive and CD4 memory were each given three plates, CD8 naive was given two plates, and CD8 memory was given one plate. Study-wide conclusions, independent of this receptor: Larger estimated clonotype richness was generally found for naive subsets than for memory subsets. Rarefaction of sorted-subset datasets indicated incomplete sequencing despite the large sequencing depth. Compared with non-shared clonotypes, clonotypes shared by all four sorted-subset donors had higher generation probabilities. Pairwise subsampling indicated that sequencing depth was expected to affect the degree of clonotype sharing among donors. Because the study included a small number of donors, the genetic and exposure-history diversity represented was limited. Sampling was restricted to blood, and TCR repertoires in tissues likely differ from the TCR repertoires found in blood. When four donors were compared, the shared fraction of clonotypes was around 5% for naive CD4, 3% to 4% for naive CD8, 2.3% for memory CD4, and 0.35% to 0.5% for memory CD8.

This clone was observed a single time. The target of this receptor is not known. No per-base quality is available; no much larger clone lies one base away. TCR CDR3 regions were amplified from genomic DNA by multiplex PCR using the deep immunoSEQ assay. Extracted genomic DNA from each cell subset was distributed evenly across all wells of several immunoSEQ 96-well plates, and each plate was treated as a replicate. Each replicate PCR for sorted subsets received roughly 200 ng genomic DNA, equal to about 30,000 T cell genomes. Purified libraries were measured with a Qubit 3.0 fluorometer, size-checked on a Bioanalyzer 2100, and measured again with the KAPA Library Quantification kit. Every immunoSEQ 96-well plate was sequenced on a separate single-read 150-cycle Illumina NextSeq 550 flow cell. The authors processed their data as follows. Because the immunoSEQ output included only junctional sequences and no quality scores, the filtering could not be the same as the filtering used for full-length reads. Sequences were annotated with PyIR, a Python wrapper for IgBLAST v1.9, using IMGT germline references to assign V/J genes and CDR3. Reads with weak V/J assignments (E-value above 1e-6), missing CDR3, stop codons, out-of-frame junctions, or ambiguous translated residues were removed. V3J clonotypes were defined as sequences sharing an identical inferred V gene, J gene, and CDR3 amino acid sequence. Percentage overlap between repertoires was calculated by dividing the number of shared unique clonotypes by the size of the smaller repertoire. RTK rarefaction, the Chao1 estimator, and Recon v2.1 estimates of unobserved clonotypes were used to assess repertoire richness. Generation probabilities for all TCRbeta clonotypes obtained by the gDNA method from a handful of donors were computed using OLGA. The immuneACCESS repertoire file appears here via TCRdb, limited to in-frame rearrangements. These files lack a portion of the clones; in checked studies, under half of the deficit traces to unresolved V genes, and the cause of the others is not known. The V and J calls and clone size come from that table; D and trimming were worked out from the DNA. The table for this sample lists about 580,000 clones; 95% to 98% of them were counted only once. The top ten hold 0.3% to 0.35% of the sample.

According to the germline V gene, CDR1 reads MNHEY and CDR2 reads SVGAGI. V sheds 6 bases and J sheds 5 bases, leaving 13 bases between their ends. Including cysteine and phenylalanine, the CDR3 has 13 amino acids. Only the CDR3 region is kept as DNA, spanning 39 bases read in frame from base 1. For the CD8 naive samples, CD45RO-negative cells were positively selected for CCR7, yielding a CD45RA+CCR7+ population from which TemRA cells were excluded. The donors were healthy, HIV-negative adults with no recently reported acute infections or vaccinations. Only Caucasian adults living in Nashville, Tennessee, USA were represented among the donors. After blood collection by leukapheresis, PBMCs were isolated using Ficoll-Histopaque density gradient centrifugation and then cryopreserved in the vapor phase of liquid nitrogen. Analytical flow cytometry was used to check the purity and quantity of every magnetically sorted T cell population. Genomic DNA was isolated from each sorted fraction and quantified by UV absorbance on a Nanodrop 2000c.

The chain was built from TRBV6-5 and TRBJ2-5, and TRBD2 may be the D gene, going by 6 matching bases. Sequencing input: naive CD8+ T cells sorted from blood. What this sample's cell subset or site label stands for: CD45RA+CCR7+. This clonotype was obtained from a man aged 25-45 years in good health. The CDR3 protein is CASSIGGTETQYF. The nucleotide sequence is given as TGTGCCAGCAGCATCGGGGGTACGGAGACCCAGTACTTC.